This TCR beta chain was sequenced for a study of blood T cell repertoires in COVID-19. CDR1 and CDR2 from the germline V gene are SGHRS and YFSETQ. Trimming stripped 0 bases from V and 8 bases from J, with 14 bases between. The CDR3 runs to 15 residues. Per the original methods: How many nucleated cells were present was estimated from reference gene primer amplification. Produced via immunoSEQ multiplex PCR; TCRdb's table is partial and in-frame only. From that table come the V and J calls and clone size; the DNA was used to work out D and trimming. The sample holds around 200,000 clones, approximately 80% seen once.

The chain has TRBV5-1 and TRBJ1-4; D is undetermined. The origin of this receptor is a woman between 35 and 50 years old with COVID-19, enrolled during active disease. The sequenced sample was peripheral blood. The DNA of the CDR3 is TGCGCCAGCAGCTTGGTTTGGGGAGCTGAAGAAAAACTGTTTTTT. It specifies CASSLVWGAEEKLFF.